The TCR beta chain under discussion was sequenced for a study of CD8 T cells in ankylosing spondylitis. Study conclusions and caveats: Characteristic, it appeared, of ankylosing spondylitis blood was a TCR beta motif of roughly 8 highly homologous variants. From matched ankylosing spondylitis synovial fluid, disease-linked clones were reportedly recovered at significantly enriched levels. Some motif variants had been reported before (in reactive arthritis synovial fluid and blood). Disease-linked clones had a CD8+ phenotype and relatively low frequency in peripheral blood.

Library preparation for TCR beta used quantitative 5'-RACE with molecular barcodes. MiXCR, run by TCRdb on the 5' RACE reads, gives a single entry per CDR3 protein. The sample consists of more than 650,000 distinct CDR3 sequences, 10% to 15% of them appearing once. V trimming: 1 base; J trimming: 5 bases; junction bases outside the gene matches: 9. Germline V CDR1 and CDR2: LGHDT, YNNKEL (reference sequence). The CDR3 consists of 16 residues. This clonotype has just a few counts. Its antigen is not known. The material sequenced was blood, either unsorted or a sorted T cell fraction (not recorded which). The chain couples TRBV3-1 to TRBJ2-5; 8 bases are shared with TRBD2. This TCR came from a male donor with ankylosing spondylitis. The CDR3 region is CASSQGRREERETQYF. The CDR3 nucleotides read TGTGCCAGCAGCCAAGGCCGGCGGGAGGAGAGGGAGACCCAGTACTTC.